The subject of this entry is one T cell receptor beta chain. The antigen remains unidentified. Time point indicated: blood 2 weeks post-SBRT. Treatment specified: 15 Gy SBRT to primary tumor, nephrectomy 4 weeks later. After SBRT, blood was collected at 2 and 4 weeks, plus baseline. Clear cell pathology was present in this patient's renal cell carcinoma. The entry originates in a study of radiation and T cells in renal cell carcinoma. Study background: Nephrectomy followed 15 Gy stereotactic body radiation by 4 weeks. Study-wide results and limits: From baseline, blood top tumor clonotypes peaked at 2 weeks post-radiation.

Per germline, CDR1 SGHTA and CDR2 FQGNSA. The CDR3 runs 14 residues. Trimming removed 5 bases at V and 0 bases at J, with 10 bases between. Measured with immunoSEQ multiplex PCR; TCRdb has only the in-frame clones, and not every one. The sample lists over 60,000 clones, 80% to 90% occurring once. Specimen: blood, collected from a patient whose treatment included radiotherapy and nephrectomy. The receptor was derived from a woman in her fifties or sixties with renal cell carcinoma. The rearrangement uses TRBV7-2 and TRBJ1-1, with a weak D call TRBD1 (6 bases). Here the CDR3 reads CASSPGQLNTEAFF. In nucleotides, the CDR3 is TGTGCCAGCAGCCCAGGACAGCTGAACACTGAAGCTTTCTTT.